This TCR beta chain was retrieved from a study of blood T cell repertoires in COVID-19. Study at large: Sites across the United States, Italy and Spain contributed samples from acute and convalescent COVID-19. PBMCs, B-cell-depleted T cells, or T cells provided the cDNA or gDNA that made up the material.

Trimming took off 6 bases at V and 6 bases at J, with 20 bases between the two ends. Germline V gene lookup returns CDR1 GTSNPN and CDR2 SVGIG (reference sequence). The length of the CDR3 is 14 residues. In the original processing: Amplified reference gene primers provided the basis for estimating nucleated cell counts. Clones were sequenced by immunoSEQ multiplex PCR, and TCRdb holds only the in-frame ones, with some missing. That table supplies the V and J calls and clone size; D and trimming were determined from the DNA. Of tens of thousands of clones in the sample, over 75% are singletons; the top ten hold around 9.6%.

The rearrangement uses TRBV30 and TRBJ1-1, with a possible D match to TRBD1 (6 bases). This sequence originates from a human donor in a cohort sampled during active COVID-19. Source material: peripheral blood. This chain's CDR3 is CACIKGQSLAEAFF. CDR3 sequence (DNA): TGTGCCTGTATCAAAGGACAGAGTCTTGCTGAAGCTTTCTTT.